This T cell receptor (beta chain) appears in the sequencing data of a study of identical twins. From the 5' RACE reads, TCRdb called clonotypes with MiXCR, one entry per CDR3 protein. The data show some 690,000 distinct CDR3 sequences, with around 20% seen just once and 4% to 5.5% held by the top ten. These same data were also listed under a study on T cells expressing NK-cell markers. This second study notes: Sorting was restricted to alpha-beta TCR T cells by an anti-gamma-delta TCR antibody in several experiments. The CD3+CD56-NKG2C+ fraction of a few donors was also led by these clonotypes.

Source material: PBMCs. This receptor was obtained from a woman aged 18-29 years in good health.

This CDR3 is CSVGWLGEQYF. The CDR3 coding sequence is TGCAGCGTTGGATGGTTAGGCGAGCAGTACTTC. The chain joins TRBV29-1 to TRBJ2-7; D unresolved. Germline V lookup: CDR1 SQVTM, CDR2 ANQGSEA. The CDR3 totals 11 residues. V lost 4 bases to trimming and J lost 6 bases, with 10 bases between them.